These T cell receptor beta chains were read from a single sample in a study of cytomegalovirus exposure and HLA in healthy donors. Profiling relied on immunoSEQ multiplex PCR, and the TCRdb table lists in-frame clones only, not all of them. This sample's table has 100,000 to 150,000 clones. The sample consisted of PBMCs. The source is a man aged 25 to 40 in good health and CMV-seronegative. Both conserved end residues are part of each CDR3. The order of the fields is V gene, CDR3 length, CDR3 protein.

v_gene: TRBV4-2
len: 15
CDR3aa: CASSQETVGNTEAFF

v_gene: TRBV28
len: 12
CDR3aa: CASGASTDTQYF

v_gene: TRBV19
len: 15
CDR3aa: CASNRDSANTGELFF

v_gene: TRBV28
len: 14
CDR3aa: CASSFRFVDQPQHF

v_gene: TRBV19
len: 16
CDR3aa: CASSTASGPYQETQYF

v_gene: TRBV29-1
len: 15
CDR3aa: CSVDPGTAYQETQYF

v_gene: TRBV5-1
len: 14
CDR3aa: CASSLDTGNTEAFF

v_gene: TRBV28
len: 15
CDR3aa: CASIFRATSGNTIYF

v_gene: TRBV6-5
len: 14
CDR3aa: CASSQQGSNEKLFF

v_gene: TRBV6-6
len: 14
CDR3aa: CASRGDRVSIEAFF

v_gene: TRBV5-8
len: 17
CDR3aa: CASSLITVQGAPLSGFF

v_gene: TRBV29-1
len: 12
CDR3aa: CSAWTGSYEQYF

v_gene: TRBV6-5
len: 14
CDR3aa: CASSLVGSHNEQFF

v_gene: TRBV6-1
len: 13
CDR3aa: CASSETVSRGQIF

v_gene: TRBV9
len: 14
CDR3aa: CASSAGSSNQPQHF

v_gene: TRBV18
len: 15
CDR3aa: CASSPVLAGKETQYF